This T cell receptor beta chain was obtained from a study of T cells after yellow fever vaccination. Study-level findings and limits: Clonotypes appearing in both CD4 and CD8 compartments existed, and their share was small. The booster response re-showed most primary clones: approximately 95% CD4, around 87% CD8. Repertoires obtained by FACS sorting could include abundant clonotypes that entered as contaminants from the bulk population.

This clonotype has at least ten counts. The antigen remains unidentified. The CDR3 is 14 residues long. Germline trimming cut 4 bases from V and 7 bases from J; bases unmatched to any gene: 4. CDR1 is MGHDK, CDR2 SYGVNS, per germline. TCRdb re-called the 5' RACE reads through MiXCR, storing one row per CDR3 protein. The sample includes 300,000 to 450,000 distinct CDR3 sequences, 7% to 10% of them seen just once. Sequences were derived from PBMCs, sampled 35 to 50 days after the first yellow fever vaccination. The chain has TRBV25-1 and TRBJ1-4, with 9 bases matching TRBD1. This sequence originates from a man between 18 and 29 years old who received the YFV17D yellow fever vaccine. Written as DNA, the CDR3 is TGTGCCAGCAGTGGGGACAGGGAGGTTGAAAAACTGTTTTTT. This encodes CASSGDREVEKLFF.